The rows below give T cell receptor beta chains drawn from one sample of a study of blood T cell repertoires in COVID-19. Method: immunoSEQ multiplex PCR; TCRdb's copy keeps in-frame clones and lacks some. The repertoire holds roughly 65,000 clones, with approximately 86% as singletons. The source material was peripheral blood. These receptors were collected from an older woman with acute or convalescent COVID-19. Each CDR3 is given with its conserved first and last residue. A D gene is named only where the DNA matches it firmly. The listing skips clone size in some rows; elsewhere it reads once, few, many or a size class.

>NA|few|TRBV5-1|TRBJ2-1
CASSLASGSSYNEQFF
TGCGCCAGCAGCTTGGCATCAGGGTCCTCCTACAATGAGCAGTTCTTC
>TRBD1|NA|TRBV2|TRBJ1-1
CATNDRGVGTEAFF
TGTGCCACCAACGACAGGGGGGTGGGCACTGAAGCTTTCTTT
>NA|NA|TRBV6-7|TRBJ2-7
CASSYPDSYEQYF
TGTGCCAGCAGTTACCCGGACAGTTACGAGCAGTACTTC
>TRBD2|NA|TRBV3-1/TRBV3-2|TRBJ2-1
CASSLRSGGANNEQFF
TGTGCCAGCAGCCTCAGGAGCGGGGGGGCCAACAATGAGCAGTTCTTC
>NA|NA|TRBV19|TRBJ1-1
CASSIDLGRTEAFF
TGTGCCAGTAGTATAGATTTGGGGAGGACTGAAGCTTTCTTT
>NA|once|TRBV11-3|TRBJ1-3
CASSSFGNTIYF
TGTGCCAGCAGCTCTTTTGGAAACACCATATATTTT
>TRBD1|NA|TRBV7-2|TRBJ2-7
CASSLGDRGYEQYF
TGTGCCAGCAGCTTAGGGGACAGGGGCTACGAGCAGTACTTC
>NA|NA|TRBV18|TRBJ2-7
CASSGVLTYEQYF
TGTGCCAGCTCCGGGGTACTGACCTACGAGCAGTACTTC
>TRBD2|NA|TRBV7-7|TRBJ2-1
CASSASGGAGEQFF
TGTGCCAGCAGCGCTAGCGGGGGGGCCGGTGAGCAGTTCTTC
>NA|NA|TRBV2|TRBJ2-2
CASSEGQLNTGELFF
TGTGCCAGCAGTGAAGGACAGTTGAACACCGGGGAGCTGTTTTTT
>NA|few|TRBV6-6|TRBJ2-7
CASRPTDKVPYEQYF
TGTGCCAGCAGACCGACCGACAAGGTCCCCTACGAGCAGTACTTC
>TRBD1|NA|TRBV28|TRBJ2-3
CASSFLGTANTDTQYF
TGTGCCAGCAGCTTCTTAGGGACAGCGAACACAGATACGCAGTATTTT
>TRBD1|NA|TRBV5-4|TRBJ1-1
CASRTGGKTEAFF
TGTGCCAGCAGGACAGGGGGTAAGACTGAAGCTTTCTTT
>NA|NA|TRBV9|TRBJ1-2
CASSVELQGGLGYTF
TGTGCCAGCAGCGTAGAGCTACAGGGCGGTCTTGGCTACACCTTC
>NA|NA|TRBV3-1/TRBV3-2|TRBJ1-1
CASSQDLEACFF
TGTGCCAGCAGCCAAGATCTGGAGGCTTGTTTCTTT
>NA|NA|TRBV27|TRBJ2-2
CASSLFSGSNTGELFF
TGTGCCAGCAGTTTGTTTTCAGGGTCGAACACCGGGGAGCTGTTTTTT
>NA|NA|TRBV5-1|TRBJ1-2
CASSWGDYGYTF
TGCGCCAGCAGCTGGGGCGACTATGGCTACACCTTC
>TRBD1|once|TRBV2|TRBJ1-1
CASSADRVTEAFF
TGTGCCAGCAGTGCGGACAGGGTGACTGAAGCTTTCTTT
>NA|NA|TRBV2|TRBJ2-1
CASSEVRGVEQFF
TGTGCCAGCAGTGAGGTTCGGGGAGTTGAGCAGTTCTTC
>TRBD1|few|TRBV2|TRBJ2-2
CASSGTGHTGELFF
TGTGCCAGCAGTGGGACAGGGCACACCGGGGAGCTGTTTTTT
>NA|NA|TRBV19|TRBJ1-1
CASDDPGAGVTEAFF
TGTGCCAGTGACGACCCAGGGGCAGGGGTCACTGAAGCTTTCTTT
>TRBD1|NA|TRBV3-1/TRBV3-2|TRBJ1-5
CASSQRQGWPQHF
TGTGCCAGCAGCCAAAGACAGGGATGGCCCCAGCATTTT
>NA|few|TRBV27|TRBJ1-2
CASSLEFGRGRDYGYTF
TGTGCCAGCAGTTTAGAGTTTGGCAGGGGTCGTGACTATGGCTACACCTTC